This TCR beta chain is drawn from a study of OX40 agonist ivuxolimab in advanced cancers. Data came from immunoSEQ multiplex PCR; TCRdb stores just in-frame clones and leaves some out. The sample holds around 57,000 clones; approximately 82% are singletons and the top ten take roughly 2.4%. Germline V gene lookup returns CDR1 SEHNR and CDR2 FQNEAQ (reference sequence). The ends lost 5 bases at V and 4 bases at J; junction bases unmatched: 2. This CDR3 comprises 13 residues. The sample here was CD4+ or CD8+ T cells sorted from blood, taken in a trial of the OX40 agonist ivuxolimab. The sequence was collected from an adult with an advanced solid tumor such as melanoma, head and neck, liver or kidney cancer. V gene TRBV7-9 combines with J gene TRBJ1-5; 7 bases align to TRBD1. This chain's CDR3 is CASSQGGNQPQHF. CDR3 sequence (DNA): TGTGCCAGCAGCCAGGGGGGAAATCAGCCCCAGCATTTT.